This T cell receptor beta chain was identified during a study of blood T cell repertoires in COVID-19. Study at large: PBMCs, B-cell-depleted T cells, or T cells were the source of the cDNA or gDNA that made up the material.

CDR3 length equals 14 residues. V was trimmed by 1 base and J by 1 base, leaving 8 bases between them. Germline lookup yields CDR1 SGHTS and CDR2 YDEGEE. Clones were read by immunoSEQ multiplex PCR, and TCRdb kept only the in-frame ones, dropping some. The data contain approximately 470,000 clones, 70% to 90% of them seen just once; the ten biggest clones take up about 3.2%. The clonotype comes from a human donor in a cohort sampled during active COVID-19. Material: peripheral blood. This chain connects TRBV5-8 to TRBJ1-1, with D perhaps TRBD1 (6 bases). CDR3: CASSLRTANTEAFF. In DNA, the CDR3 is TGTGCCAGCAGCTTGAGGACAGCGAACACTGAAGCTTTCTTT.